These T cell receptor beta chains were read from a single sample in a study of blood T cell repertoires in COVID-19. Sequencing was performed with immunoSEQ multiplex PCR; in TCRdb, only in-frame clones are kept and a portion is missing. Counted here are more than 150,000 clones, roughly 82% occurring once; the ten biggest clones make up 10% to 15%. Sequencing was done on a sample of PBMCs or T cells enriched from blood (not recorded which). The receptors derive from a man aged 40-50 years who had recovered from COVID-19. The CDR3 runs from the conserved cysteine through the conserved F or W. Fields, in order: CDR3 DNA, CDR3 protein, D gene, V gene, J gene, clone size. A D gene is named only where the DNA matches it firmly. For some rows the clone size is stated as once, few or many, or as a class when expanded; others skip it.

TGTGCCATCAGTGATTCCGGGACTAGCGGGAGAGCGGGCGGGGAGCTGTTTTTT	CAISDSGTSGRAGGELFF	TRBD2	TRBV10-3	TRBJ2-2	.
TGTGCCAGCAGTTTAGATACTACCGATAGCAATCAGCCCCAGCATTTT	CASSLDTTDSNQPQHF	.	TRBV28	TRBJ1-5	.
TGCGCCAGCAGCCAAGATCTGTACGGAGGGACTGAAGCTTTCTTT	CASSQDLYGGTEAFF	.	TRBV4-3	TRBJ1-1	.
TGCAGCGTGACGGGACACCGAGACCATGGCTACACCTTC	CSVTGHRDHGYTF	.	TRBV29-1	TRBJ1-2	few
TGTGCCAGCAGCCAAAACCAGGGCGCGTACACAGATACGCAGTATTTT	CASSQNQGAYTDTQYF	.	TRBV7-9	TRBJ2-3	few
TGTGCCAGTAGTTTCAGTTCGGGGAGCTATGGCTACACCTTC	CASSFSSGSYGYTF	.	TRBV19	TRBJ1-2	.
TGTGCCAGCAGCTTGGGTCGGGGAACTGGGGCCAACGTCCTGACTTTC	CASSLGRGTGANVLTF	.	TRBV5-5	TRBJ2-6	.
TGTGCCAGCTCACCAAGGAATACAGACACTTATGGCTACACCTTC	CASSPRNTDTYGYTF	.	TRBV18	TRBJ1-2	.
TGTGCCAGCAGCTTGGAAACCGGGGGTAACACTGAAGCTTTCTTT	CASSLETGGNTEAFF	.	TRBV5-5	TRBJ1-1	.
TGTGCCAGCAACATTAGGGGCTTTGACTATGGCTACACCTTC	CASNIRGFDYGYTF	.	TRBV2	TRBJ1-2	.
TGCAGCGTTGAGGAGGGGTTCATGAACACTGAAGCTTTCTTT	CSVEEGFMNTEAFF	.	TRBV29-1	TRBJ1-1	.
TGCGCCAGCATTTCCTACCAAAACACCATATATTTT	CASISYQNTIYF	.	TRBV5-1	TRBJ1-3	.
TGTGCCAGCAGCTTAGGGGCAGGGGGCTCCTACGAGCAGTACTTC	CASSLGAGGSYEQYF	TRBD1	TRBV7-2	TRBJ2-7	.
TGCGCCAGCAGTGACTCGGGAATAAGCACAGATACGCAGTATTTT	CASSDSGISTDTQYF	.	TRBV10-1	TRBJ2-3	once
TGTGCCACCGGGGGGAAGAGACAGGGACCCACAGATACGCAGTATTTT	CATGGKRQGPTDTQYF	.	TRBV24-1	TRBJ2-3	.
TGTGCCAGCAGCTTGAACAGGGATTCACCCCTCCACTTT	CASSLNRDSPLHF	.	TRBV7-8	TRBJ1-6	once
TGTGCCAGCAGTTCCTCGGACCTAGCGGATACGCAGTATTTT	CASSSSDLADTQYF	.	TRBV6-2/TRBV6-3	TRBJ2-3	.
TGTGCCAGCAGCCTTCCGACAGGGCCTCCCAATTCACCCCTCCACTTT	CASSLPTGPPNSPLHF	TRBD1	TRBV3-1/TRBV3-2	TRBJ1-6	few
TGCGCCAGCAGCTTTACTAGCGGAGACTACGAGCAGTACTTC	CASSFTSGDYEQYF	TRBD2	TRBV5-1	TRBJ2-7	few
TGCGCCAGCAGCTTACATAGCGGGAGGGTGAACACCGGGGAGCTGTTTTTT	CASSLHSGRVNTGELFF	TRBD2	TRBV5-1	TRBJ2-2	once
TGTGCCAGCAGCTTAGGGGGGACAGGGCTTAATGAGCAGTTCTTC	CASSLGGTGLNEQFF	TRBD1	TRBV11-2	TRBJ2-1	.
TGTGCCAGCAGTGGTTCCGGGACAGGGGGCGGTGAGCAGTACTTC	CASSGSGTGGGEQYF	TRBD1	TRBV25-1	TRBJ2-7	.
TGCAGCGGGGGGGATAGGAGAGATACGCAGTATTTT	CSGGDRRDTQYF	.	TRBV29-1	TRBJ2-3	once
TGTGCCTGGAGTCCCGGGACTAGTTTGTTGGGTCGGGGCACCGGGGAGCTGTTTTTT	CAWSPGTSLLGRGTGELFF	TRBD2	TRBV30	TRBJ2-2	.
TGTGCCAGCAGTGGGAATGCGGGAGTCCTCGCCGAGCAGTACTTC	CASSGNAGVLAEQYF	TRBD2	TRBV28	TRBJ2-7	.
TGTGCCAGCAGCTTTAGCGGGGCGGGGGCGTCAGATACGCAGTATTTT	CASSFSGAGASDTQYF	TRBD2	TRBV5-8	TRBJ2-3	.
TGTGCCTGGAGCCTTAGATACAATGAGCAGTTCTTC	CAWSLRYNEQFF	.	TRBV30	TRBJ2-1	.
TGTGCCAGTAGCCCCTGGACAGGGACTCGCCAGGGTGGCACTGAAGCTTTCTTT	CASSPWTGTRQGGTEAFF	TRBD1	TRBV19	TRBJ1-1	.
TGTGCCAGTAGTATAGAGGGGCTAGCGGCGGGCACCGGGGAGCTGTTTTTT	CASSIEGLAAGTGELFF	TRBD2	TRBV19	TRBJ2-2	.
TGTGCCTGGAAGACAGGAAAGTACTTTGAAGCTTTCTTT	CAWKTGKYFEAFF	.	TRBV30	TRBJ1-1	.
TGTGCCTGGAGTAGTGGAGGGGCTCACAATCAGCCCCAGCATTTT	CAWSSGGAHNQPQHF	.	TRBV30	TRBJ1-5	.
TGTGCCAGTAGTATTAGCGCAGCAACTAACTATGGCTACACCTTC	CASSISAATNYGYTF	.	TRBV19	TRBJ1-2	.
TGTGCCACCAGCGGGACAGGGCACACTGAAGCTTTCTTT	CATSGTGHTEAFF	TRBD1	TRBV15	TRBJ1-1	.
TGCGCCAGCAGCTTGGGGAGGGGGCAGGACTCTGGAAACACCATATATTTT	CASSLGRGQDSGNTIYF	TRBD1	TRBV5-1	TRBJ1-3	.
TGTGCCAGCAGTTACTCGGAGACAGGGTACAATGAGCAGTTCTTC	CASSYSETGYNEQFF	TRBD1	TRBV6-2/TRBV6-3	TRBJ2-1	many
TGTGCCAGCAGTTCAGTGGTCTATGGCTACACCTTC	CASSSVVYGYTF	.	TRBV28	TRBJ1-2	.
TGTGCCAGCAGTTCACCTGACAGGTACTTTGAGATGAACACTGAAGCTTTCTTT	CASSSPDRYFEMNTEAFF	.	TRBV7-8	TRBJ1-1	few
TGTGCCTCCGGGGGGGGCTGGGACTATGGCTACACCTTC	CASGGGWDYGYTF	.	TRBV19	TRBJ1-2	.
TGTGCCAGCAGTTTAAGAAGGGGGGGCTCCTACAATGAGCAGTTCTTC	CASSLRRGGSYNEQFF	.	TRBV28	TRBJ2-1	once
TGTGCCAGCAGCTTGGTTACGGGGACAGCTTATAATTCACCCCTCCACTTT	CASSLVTGTAYNSPLHF	TRBD1	TRBV5-5	TRBJ1-6	.
TGTGCCAGCAGCCAAGAGCTGCAGGATGGCGGGAGGCATGAAGCTTTCTTT	CASSQELQDGGRHEAFF	.	TRBV14	TRBJ1-1	.
TGCGCCAGCAGCCAGGGACAGACAGGACTAACGGCTGAAGCTTTCTTT	CASSQGQTGLTAEAFF	TRBD1	TRBV4-3	TRBJ1-1	.